Below are 9 T cell receptor beta chains sequenced from a single sample in a study of preoperative IRX-2 immunotherapy in early breast cancer (dated by TCRdb to the late 2010s). Interpreted using the paper, the treatment or condition label stands for: preoperative locoregional IRX-2 cytokine immunotherapy. Library preparation used the immunoSEQ multiplex PCR assay. As stored in TCRdb, this immuneACCESS dataset retains in-frame rearrangements with V and J assigned. A fraction of the clones does not appear; measured against another copy, unresolved V genes explain less than half of the discrepancy, and the remainder lacks a known reason. In all, the sample holds 95,000 to 100,000 clones, and roughly 90% of those were seen once. Clones ranked in the top ten supply over 2% of the sample. The sequences come from tumor tissue, collected after IRX-2 immunotherapy. The receptors were sampled from a human donor with breast cancer.

J is TRBJ2-1 and V is TRBV18; 9 bases agree with TRBD1. J was trimmed by 5 bases and V by 3 bases; bases with no gene match: 11. The CDR3 is made up of 17 amino acids. Germline V gives CDR1 KGHSH, CDR2 LQKENI. The CDR3 nucleotides read TGTGCCAGCTCACCTCTGGGAAAGGGACAGGGCGACAATGAGCAGTTCTTC. Translating it yields CASSPLGKGQGDNEQFF.

This chain uses TRBV4-1 with TRBJ2-3; TRBD1 aligns across 8 bases. From germline, CDR1 is MGHRA and CDR2 YSYEKL. The CDR3 contains 15 residues. V dropped 3 bases and J dropped 3; count of bases not matched to a gene: 5. The chain's CDR3 is CASSQGTGRTDTQYF. The CDR3, as DNA: TGCGCCAGCAGCCAGGGGACAGGTAGGACAGATACGCAGTATTTT.

The chain couples TRBV6-8 to TRBJ1-1; the D is unclear. Trimming shortened V by 2 bases and J by 1 base, and 17 bases separated the two germline ends. Germline-derived CDR1 and CDR2 are MNHGY and SAAAGT. CDR3 length equals 17 residues. CDR3 protein: CASSYRVLPSRNTEAFF. CDR3 coding DNA: TGTGCCAGCAGTTACCGAGTTCTTCCTTCCAGGAACACTGAAGCTTTCTTT.

V gene TRBV6-8 combines with J gene TRBJ2-1, with D unclear. There are 12 residues in the CDR3. In germline, CDR1 is MNHGY, CDR2 SAAAGT. The V gene lost 2 bases and the J gene lost 6 bases, with 5 bases spanning the gap. The CDR3 spells CASSYLSNEQFF. As DNA, the CDR3 is TGTGCCAGCAGTTACCTCTCCAATGAGCAGTTCTTC.

The rearrangement joins TRBV1 to TRBJ2-1; the table's D call, TRBD2, has no DNA check behind it. TRBV1 is a recognized pseudogene. The CDR3 runs to 16 residues. DNA of the CDR3: TGCGCCAGCAGCCAAATAGCACCCTACTCCTACAATGAGCAGTTCTTC. This codes for CASSQIAPYSYNEQFF.

V gene TRBV1 combines with J gene TRBJ1-6. TRBV1 is annotated as a pseudogene. This CDR3 has 16 amino acids. The CDR3 DNA reads as TGCGCCAGCAGCCAAGCTAGGAGCTCCTATAATTCACCCCTCCACTTT. It translates to CASSQARSSYNSPLHF.

This chain links TRBV28 with TRBJ2-7; tentative D call: TRBD1 (5 bases). The CDR3 is 12 residues long. V lost 6 bases and J 7 bases, leaving 13 bases between the germline ends. CDR1 is MDHEN, CDR2 SYDVKM, per germline. CDR3 nucleotides: TGTGCCAGCAGCTTAAGACAGTGGGAGCAGTACTTC. It translates to CASSLRQWEQYF. Full variable domain (rest looked up from reference TRBV28 and TRBJ2-7): DVKVTQSSRYLVKRTGEKVFLECVQDMDHENMFWYRQDPGLGLRLIYFSYDVKMKEKGDIPEGYSVSREKKERFSLILESASTNQTSMYLCASSLRQWEQYFGPGTRLTVT.

The chain uses TRBV28 and TRBJ2-3; 7 nucleotides agree with TRBD1. This CDR3 region has 15 residues. Trimming took 6 bases from V and 4 from J; bases not matched to a gene: 10. CDR1 is MDHEN, CDR2 SYDVKM, per germline. CDR3 residues: CASSYGQARSDTQYF. The CDR3 bases are TGTGCCAGCAGCTACGGACAGGCCCGGTCAGATACGCAGTATTTT.

This clone appeared a few times. The CDR3: CASSGDRDQPQHF. CDR3 in DNA: TGTGCCAGCAGTGGCGACAGGGATCAGCCCCAGCATTTT. This chain uses TRBV6-8 with TRBJ1-5; 7 positions agree with TRBD1. CDR1 and CDR2 (germline): MNHGY, SAAAGT. Germline trimming cut 5 bases from V and 5 bases from J; bases unmatched to any gene: 3. This CDR3 is built from 13 residues.